The subject of this entry is one T cell receptor (beta chain). Its antigen is not identified. This specimen comes from a study of CD8 T cells in Susac syndrome. Regarding the study as a whole: TCR sequencing and HLA analysis covered a relatively small number of individuals.

CD8+ and CD4+ T cells from blood underwent TCR beta sequencing, which was carried out in a high-throughput format. Reverse transcription used about 0.45 to 1 ug RNA and random hexamers. The CDR3 of TCR beta was amplified by immunoSEQ multiplex PCR across 54 Vbeta and 13 Jbeta. In TCRdb, the immunoSEQ multiplex PCR reads were re-called with MiXCR into one record per CDR3 protein. Here the sample spans roughly 200,000 distinct CDR3 sequences, approximately 95% being singletons. The sequenced sample was CD4+ T cells from PBMCs. The clonotype originates from a human donor with multiple sclerosis.

CDR3 amino acids: CSARGGSYEQYF. CDR3 DNA: TGCAGTGCTAGAGGGGGGTCCTACGAGCAGTACTTC. This chain connects TRBV20-1 to TRBJ2-7, with D possibly called TRBD1 or TRBD2 (5 bases each). V gave up 1 base and J gave up 1 base, with 5 bases separating them. Per the germline V gene, CDR1 is DFQATT and CDR2 is SNEGSKA (reference sequence). CDR3 length: 12 residues.